A single sample gave rise to the 20 T cell receptor beta chains below, sequenced in a study of CD8 T cells in Susac syndrome. RNA, at roughly 0.5 to 1 ug, was reverse transcribed with random hexamers. TCRdb reanalysed the immunoSEQ multiplex PCR reads using MiXCR and keeps one entry per CDR3 protein. The table includes around 170,000 distinct CDR3 sequences, 85% to 95% detected once. Sequencing was done on a sample of CD8+ T cells from PBMCs. All receptors derive from a human donor with multiple sclerosis.

The rearrangement joins TRBV5-1 to TRBJ2-7; 7 bases align to TRBD2. The V gene's germline CDR1 is SGHRS and CDR2 YFSETQ. V was clipped by 0 bases and J by 5 bases; unmatched bases: 5. The CDR3 covers 14 residues. Here the CDR3 reads CASSLERGLDEQYF. The CDR3, as DNA: TGCGCCAGCAGCTTGGAGCGGGGTCTCGACGAGCAGTACTTC.

The J gene is TRBJ2-1, the V gene TRBV29-1, with D possibly matching TRBD1 (6 bases). V gave up 2 bases and J gave up 7 bases, with 12 bases separating them. The CDR3 spans 13 residues. Germline CDR1 and CDR2: SQVTM and ANQGSEA. CDR3 DNA sequence: TGCAGCGTTGAAAGCAGGGGATGGAATGAGCAGTTCTTC. Protein: CSVESRGWNEQFF.

V and J are TRBV5-1 and TRBJ2-1, with 9 bases that match TRBD1. J lost 12 bases, V lost 4 bases, and 8 bases had no gene match. The CDR3 spans 13 residues. From germline, CDR1 is SGHRS and CDR2 YFSETQ. CDR3 sequence (DNA): TGCGCCAGCAGCCCGGACAGGGGTAAGGGGCAGTTCTTC. Translation gives CASSPDRGKGQFF.

The V and J genes are TRBV18 and TRBJ2-2; a weak D match, TRBD2 (6 bases). Trimming removed 6 bases at V and 6 bases at J, with 8 bases between. The CDR3 extends over 12 amino acids. Looked up from germline, CDR1 is KGHSH and CDR2 is LQKENI. The CDR3 DNA reads TGTGCCAGCTCGCCGGGGGCCGGGGAGCTGTTTTTT. Its translation: CASSPGAGELFF.

The chain employs TRBV28 and TRBJ2-3; D remains unclear. Germline V gene data show CDR1 as MDHEN and CDR2 as SYDVKM. V shed 0 bases and J shed 0 bases, with 10 bases lying between them. CDR3 length equals 16 residues. The CDR3 is CASSLWSTYSTDTQYF. For the CDR3, the DNA is TGTGCCAGCAGTTTATGGTCCACCTACAGCACAGATACGCAGTATTTT.

This sequence joins TRBV14 and TRBJ2-1; 11 bases are a match to TRBD2. This CDR3 is built from 15 residues. Germline values: CDR1 SGHDN, CDR2 FVKESK. V lost 2 bases and J lost 6; bases outside the gene matches: 3. The CDR3: CASSQLAGGGNEQFF. The DNA for the CDR3 is TGTGCCAGCAGCCAACTAGCGGGAGGCGGCAATGAGCAGTTCTTC.

This clonotype showed up just once. The CDR3: CSARDPTSGLNEQFF. For the CDR3, the DNA is TGCAGTGCTAGAGATCCAACTAGCGGGCTCAATGAGCAGTTCTTC. V gene TRBV20-1 combines with J gene TRBJ2-1; 9 bases fit TRBD2. Germline CDR1 is DFQATT and CDR2 is SNEGSKA (reference sequence). V shed 0 bases, J shed 6 bases, and the junction held 6 bases outside the gene matches. The length of the CDR3 is 15 residues.

The V gene is TRBV6-5, the J gene TRBJ1-3, with TRBD1 identical over 8 bases. This CDR3 is 15 amino acids long. Germline V gene data show CDR1 as MNHEY and CDR2 as SVGAGI. Trimming took 5 bases from V and 4 from J; bases not matched to a gene: 7. The CDR3 DNA follows: TGTGCCAGCAGTCCTACAGGGGGACAAGGAAACACCATATATTTT. Translation: CASSPTGGQGNTIYF.

This sequence joins TRBV14 and TRBJ2-7, with D perhaps TRBD1 (5 bases). Trimming left V 7 bases short and J 1 base short, with 11 bases between. Looked up from germline, CDR1 is SGHDN and CDR2 is FVKESK. The CDR3 is made up of 13 amino acids. CDR3 amino acids: CASKSGISYEQYF. The CDR3 DNA reads TGTGCCAGCAAATCAGGGATTTCCTACGAGCAGTACTTC. Drawing the rest from reference TRBV14 and TRBJ2-7, the complete variable domain is EAGVTQFPSHSVIEKGQTVTLRCDPISGHDNLYWYRRVMGKEIKFLLHFVKESKQDESGMPNNRFLAERTGGTYSTLKVQPAELEDSGVYFCASKSGISYEQYFGPGTRLTVT.

The chain employs TRBV12-3 or TRBV12-4 and TRBJ2-1, with 12 nucleotides matching TRBD2. V lost 5 bases to trimming and J lost 9 bases; unmatched junction nucleotides: 8. The CDR3 loop spans 15 amino acids. CDR3 protein: CASSMLAGGIGEQFF. DNA for the CDR3: TGTGCCAGCAGTATGCTAGCGGGGGGGATCGGTGAGCAGTTCTTC.

This sequence joins TRBV15 and TRBJ2-3; 9 nucleotides align to TRBD1. CDR3 size: 15 residues. After removal of 4 bases from V and 4 bases from J, the junction contained 6 bases not matched to a gene. Per the germline V gene, CDR1 is LNHNV and CDR2 is YYDKDF (reference sequence). The CDR3 nucleotides read TGTGCCACCAGCATAGGGACAGGGATCGCAGATACGCAGTATTTT. Translating gives CATSIGTGIADTQYF.

The chain couples TRBV29-1 to TRBJ2-2, with no clear D. Looked up from germline, CDR1 is SQVTM and CDR2 is ANQGSEA. CDR3 size: 12 residues. The ends were cut back, 4 bases at V and 5 bases at J, with 8 bases in the middle. The CDR3 DNA follows: TGCAGCGTTGTACTCGGGACCGGGGAGCTGTTTTTT. Its protein is CSVVLGTGELFF.

The chain joins TRBV29-1 to TRBJ1-5, with unresolved D. V lost 1 base, J lost 1 base, and 5 bases lay in between. Per the germline V gene, CDR1 is SQVTM and CDR2 is ANQGSEA. CDR3 size: 13 residues. The CDR3 region is CSVEGESNQPQHF. The CDR3 DNA sequence: TGCAGCGTTGAAGGGGAGAGCAATCAGCCCCAGCATTTT.

The chain uses TRBV28 and TRBJ1-2, with a weak D call TRBD1 (5 bases). Looked up from germline, CDR1 is MDHEN and CDR2 is SYDVKM. With 3 bases removed from V and 3 bases from J, the gap between germline ends came to 8 bases. This CDR3 region has 13 residues. CDR3 coding DNA: TGTGCCAGCAGTTTTTGGACATACTATGGCTACACCTTC. Amino acids: CASSFWTYYGYTF.

The V and J genes are TRBV29-1 and TRBJ1-1; D not resolved. Trimming took off 4 bases at V and 1 base at J, with 7 bases between the two ends. The length of the CDR3 is 12 residues. Per the germline V gene, CDR1 is SQVTM and CDR2 is ANQGSEA. Written as DNA, the CDR3 is TGCAGCGTTGTAAGGGAGAACACTGAAGCTTTCTTT. It yields the protein CSVVRENTEAFF.

This chain joins TRBV29-1 and TRBJ2-1; TRBD2 is a possible D gene (5 bases). The CDR3 is 14 amino acids. V gave up 3 bases and J gave up 7 bases, with 16 bases separating them. Germline values: CDR1 SQVTM, CDR2 ANQGSEA. The CDR3 sequence: CSVEMSGMANEQFF. The CDR3 DNA reads TGCAGCGTTGAGATGTCCGGGATGGCGAATGAGCAGTTCTTC.

The CDR3 sequence: CSATGQGFNYGYTF. The DNA of the CDR3 is TGCAGTGCTACTGGACAGGGCTTTAACTATGGCTACACCTTC. The genes are TRBV20-1 and TRBJ1-2, with 8 bases matching TRBD1. V dropped 4 bases and J dropped 1; count of bases not matched to a gene: 5. The CDR3 consists of 14 residues. Germline assignment: CDR1 DFQATT and CDR2 SNEGSKA (reference sequence).

The chain recombines TRBV19 with TRBJ2-7, with TRBD1 matching 8 bases. The CDR3 covers 14 residues. Germline V CDR1 and CDR2: LNHDA, SQIVND (reference sequence). The V gene end was trimmed by 4 bases and the J gene end by 5 bases; junction bases not matched to a gene: 7. This chain's CDR3 is CASSTRTGSHEQYF. DNA for the CDR3: TGTGCCAGTAGTACCCGGACAGGGTCCCACGAGCAGTACTTC.

This chain joins TRBV20-1 and TRBJ2-7, with D perhaps TRBD2 (6 bases). The V and J ends lost 5 bases and 6 bases respectively, with 23 bases between them. Germline CDR1 reads DFQATT; CDR2 reads SNEGSKA (reference sequence). The CDR3 extends over 15 amino acids. This CDR3 is CSAETFMSGLLEQYF. As DNA, the CDR3 is TGCAGTGCTGAAACCTTCATGAGCGGGTTACTCGAGCAGTACTTC.

The chain joins TRBV2 to TRBJ2-7; tentatively, D is TRBD2 (7 bases). Deletions cut 8 bases from V and 6 bases from J, with 11 bases between. The germline V gene has CDR1 SNHLY and CDR2 FYNNEI. CDR3 length equals 11 residues. The CDR3 loop is CASQGRAEQYF. The CDR3 DNA sequence: TGTGCCAGCCAGGGGAGGGCCGAGCAGTACTTC.